This T cell receptor (beta chain) was sequenced in a study of shared clonotypes between healthy human individuals. At the level of the study: Each donor's CD8 memory used one plate, CD8 naive two, each CD4 subset three.

Trimming took 5 bases from V and 0 from J, leaving 11 bases between them. The germline V gene has CDR1 MNHNY and CDR2 SVGAGI (reference sequence). The CDR3 consists of 15 residues. Remarks on this clone: Its antigen is unknown.

An even split of each subset's genomic DNA across several immunoSEQ plates was performed. Method: immunoSEQ multiplex PCR; TCRdb's copy keeps in-frame clones and lacks some. The data show millions of clones, around nine tenths seen once. The study, taken as a whole, reports: Among the subsets, naive ones generally showed larger estimated richness than memory ones.

Sequenced material: naive CD4+ T cells sorted from blood. Subset described: CD45RA+ positively selected. This clonotype was sampled from a man between 18 and 29 years old in good health. V is TRBV6-6 and J is TRBJ1-3; D uncertain. The CDR3, as DNA: TGTGCCAGCAGTCCCTCCGGGAGCTCTGGAAACACCATATATTTT. It is translated as CASSPSGSSGNTIYF.